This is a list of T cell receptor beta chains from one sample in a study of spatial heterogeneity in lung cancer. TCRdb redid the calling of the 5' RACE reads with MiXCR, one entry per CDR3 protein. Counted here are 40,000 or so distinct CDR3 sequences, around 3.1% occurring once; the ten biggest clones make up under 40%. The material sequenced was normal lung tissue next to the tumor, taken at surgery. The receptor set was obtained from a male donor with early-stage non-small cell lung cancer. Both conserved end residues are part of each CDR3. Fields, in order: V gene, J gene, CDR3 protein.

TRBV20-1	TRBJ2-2	CSARVGQSVTGELFF
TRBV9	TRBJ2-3	CASSVEEGTDTQYF
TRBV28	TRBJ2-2	CASRSPSGRGAGELFF
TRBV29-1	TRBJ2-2	CSVEDGTGTRGIGELFF
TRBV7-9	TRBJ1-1	CASSLVNEAFF
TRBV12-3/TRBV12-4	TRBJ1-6	CASSFSRSYNSPLHF
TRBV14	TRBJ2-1	CASSQGGWEQFF
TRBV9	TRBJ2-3	CASSVDTGGADTQYF
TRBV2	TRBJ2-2	CASTAYNTGELFF
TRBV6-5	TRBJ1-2	CASRYSRGDYGYTF
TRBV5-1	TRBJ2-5	CASSLAGTVGQETQYF
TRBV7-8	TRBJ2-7	CASSLGVTYEQYF
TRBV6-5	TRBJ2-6	CASSFHSSGANALTF
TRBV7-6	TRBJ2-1	CASSPRDDGYNEQFF
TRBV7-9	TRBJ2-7	CASSLGRDRNSYEQYF
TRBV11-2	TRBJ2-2	CASSHRVNTGELFF
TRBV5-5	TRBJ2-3	CASSTDYFGAGDTQYF
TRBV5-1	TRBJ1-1	CASRWTGSAEAFF
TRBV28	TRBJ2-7	CASSSSPSYEQYF
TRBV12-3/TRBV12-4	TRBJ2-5	CASRQDWETQYF
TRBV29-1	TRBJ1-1	CSVVNTEAFF
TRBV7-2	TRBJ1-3	CASATEASGNTIYF
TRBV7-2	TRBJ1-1	CASSWKTGSTEAFF
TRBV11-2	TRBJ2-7	CASSLVTSGGLYEQYF
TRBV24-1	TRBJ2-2	CATQSVGEAGELFF
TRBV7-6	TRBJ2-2	CASSSLSGQGALGTGELFF
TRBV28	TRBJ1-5	CASKITGGEKPQHF
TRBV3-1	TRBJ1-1	CASSPAVGGTEAFF
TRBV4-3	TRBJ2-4	CASSQGSRGPRNIQYF
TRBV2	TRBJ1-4	CASRRDGYNEKLFF
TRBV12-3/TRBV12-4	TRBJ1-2	CASSQTNYGYTF
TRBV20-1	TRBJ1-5	CSAADRGRASNQPQHF
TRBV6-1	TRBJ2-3	CASSGASGKDTQYF
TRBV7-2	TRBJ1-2	CASSPLAGAWGYTF
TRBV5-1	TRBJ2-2	CASSVLRDTGELFF
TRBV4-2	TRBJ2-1	CASSLTTGNEQFF
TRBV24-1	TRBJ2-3	CATRDDSTDTQYF